The entry below describes one TCR beta chain. The CDR3 is 16 residues long. Germline V CDR1 and CDR2: SGHTA, FQGNSA. Trimming removed 1 base at V and 2 bases at J, with 15 bases between. The sample originates from a study of shared clonotypes between healthy human individuals. Replicate PCRs for sorted subsets used about 200 ng DNA; this equaled 25,000 to 30,000 T cell genomes. Using immunoSEQ multiplex PCR, the repertoire was profiled, and TCRdb retains in-frame clones only, with some absent. The data show millions of clones, with roughly 95% seen just once and around 0.13% held by the top ten. This TCR was recovered from a man aged 18 to 30 in good health. The material sequenced was naive CD4+ T cells sorted from blood. The subset is: CD45RA+ positively selected. The chain uses TRBV7-2 and TRBJ2-7, with D uncertain. DNA for the CDR3: TGTGCCAGCAGCTTAGTTGGTGGGGTGGCGACCTACGAGCAGTACTTC. This gives the protein CASSLVGGVATYEQYF.